This passage covers 8 T cell receptor beta chains from one sample sequenced in a study of monozygotic twins with inflammatory bowel disease. Following a re-call of the 5' RACE reads, TCRdb has one entry per CDR3 protein and lacks DNA. The specimen's table records more than 300,000 distinct CDR3 sequences. Sequencing was carried out using blood. The receptors originated from a human donor with ulcerative colitis or Crohn's disease, or a healthy co-twin of an affected twin (not recorded which).

The chain joins TRBV5-4 to TRBJ2-1. From germline, CDR1 is SGHNT and CDR2 YYREEE (reference sequence). The CDR3 loop spans 13 amino acids. CDR3 loop: CASSPATYNEQFF.

CDR3 protein: CASSLALAELDSYNSPLHF. The chain employs TRBV7-2 and TRBJ1-6. The CDR3 runs to 19 residues. Looked up from germline, CDR1 is SGHTA and CDR2 is FQGNSA. The variable domain in full, completed from reference TRBV7-2 and TRBJ1-6, reads GAGVSQSPSNKVTEKGKDVELRCDPISGHTALYWYRQSLGQGLEFLIYFQGNSAPDKSGLPSDRFSAERTGGSVSTLTIQRTQQEDSAVYLCASSLALAELDSYNSPLHFGNGTRLTVT.

This chain links TRBV12-3 or TRBV12-4 with TRBJ2-5. This CDR3 region has 14 residues. This chain's CDR3 is CASSSMDNEETQYF.

The chain couples TRBV6-2 or TRBV6-3 to TRBJ2-1. The CDR3 length is 14 residues. Germline V lookup: CDR1 MNHEY, CDR2 SVGEGT. The CDR3 sequence is CASSPTTVYNEQFF.

The J gene is TRBJ1-3, the V gene TRBV5-1. The germline V gene encodes CDR1 SGHRS and CDR2 YFSETQ. This CDR3 region has 16 residues. The CDR3 protein is CASSSLPAYSGNTIYF.

The chain recombines TRBV6-5 with TRBJ2-1; TCRdb lists TRBD1, though no DNA is available to test this call. The CDR3 extends over 13 amino acids. Germline V gene data show CDR1 as MNHEY and CDR2 as SVGAGI. This CDR3 reads CASSIFPGFPGFF.

The CDR3 protein is CASSLGTGENEQYF. The V gene is TRBV7-9, the J gene TRBJ2-7; TCRdb's assignment of TRBD1 cannot be checked, as there is no DNA. CDR1 SEHNR and CDR2 FQNEAQ come from the germline V gene (reference sequence). CDR3 length: 14 amino acids.

The chain links TRBV4-2 to TRBJ2-5; TCRdb's D call of TRBD1 is untestable without DNA. Germline V lookup: CDR1 LGHNA, CDR2 YNFKEQ. The CDR3 loop spans 14 amino acids. The CDR3 is CASSSTGIGETQYF.